This T cell receptor (beta chain) was identified during a study of blood T cell repertoires in COVID-19. Original processing notes: Estimation of nucleated cell counts relied on the amplification of reference gene primers. Method: immunoSEQ multiplex PCR; TCRdb's copy keeps in-frame clones and lacks some. The V and J calls and the clone size are those of that table, but D and trimming were determined from the DNA. The data contain roughly 190,000 clones, under 90% of them seen just once; the ten biggest clones take up about 20%. Germline V gives CDR1 SGHRS, CDR2 YFSETQ. J lost 5 bases, V lost 4 bases, and 13 bases had no gene match. This CDR3 spans 16 amino acids.

This sequence joins TRBV5-1 and TRBJ2-3; 7 bases are a match to TRBD1. This TCR was recovered from a human donor in a cohort sampled during active COVID-19. The sequenced sample consisted of peripheral blood. The CDR3 coding sequence is TGCGCCAGCAGCCTCGGGACAGCCACGGCTGGAGATACGCAGTATTTT. The encoded protein is CASSLGTATAGDTQYF. Looking up the rest from reference TRBV5-1 and TRBJ2-3 gives the full variable domain: KAGVTQTPRYLIKTRGQQVTLSCSPISGHRSVSWYQQTPGQGLQFLFEYFSETQRNKGNFPGRFSGRQFSNSRSEMNVSTLELGDSALYLCASSLGTATAGDTQYFGPGTRLTVL.